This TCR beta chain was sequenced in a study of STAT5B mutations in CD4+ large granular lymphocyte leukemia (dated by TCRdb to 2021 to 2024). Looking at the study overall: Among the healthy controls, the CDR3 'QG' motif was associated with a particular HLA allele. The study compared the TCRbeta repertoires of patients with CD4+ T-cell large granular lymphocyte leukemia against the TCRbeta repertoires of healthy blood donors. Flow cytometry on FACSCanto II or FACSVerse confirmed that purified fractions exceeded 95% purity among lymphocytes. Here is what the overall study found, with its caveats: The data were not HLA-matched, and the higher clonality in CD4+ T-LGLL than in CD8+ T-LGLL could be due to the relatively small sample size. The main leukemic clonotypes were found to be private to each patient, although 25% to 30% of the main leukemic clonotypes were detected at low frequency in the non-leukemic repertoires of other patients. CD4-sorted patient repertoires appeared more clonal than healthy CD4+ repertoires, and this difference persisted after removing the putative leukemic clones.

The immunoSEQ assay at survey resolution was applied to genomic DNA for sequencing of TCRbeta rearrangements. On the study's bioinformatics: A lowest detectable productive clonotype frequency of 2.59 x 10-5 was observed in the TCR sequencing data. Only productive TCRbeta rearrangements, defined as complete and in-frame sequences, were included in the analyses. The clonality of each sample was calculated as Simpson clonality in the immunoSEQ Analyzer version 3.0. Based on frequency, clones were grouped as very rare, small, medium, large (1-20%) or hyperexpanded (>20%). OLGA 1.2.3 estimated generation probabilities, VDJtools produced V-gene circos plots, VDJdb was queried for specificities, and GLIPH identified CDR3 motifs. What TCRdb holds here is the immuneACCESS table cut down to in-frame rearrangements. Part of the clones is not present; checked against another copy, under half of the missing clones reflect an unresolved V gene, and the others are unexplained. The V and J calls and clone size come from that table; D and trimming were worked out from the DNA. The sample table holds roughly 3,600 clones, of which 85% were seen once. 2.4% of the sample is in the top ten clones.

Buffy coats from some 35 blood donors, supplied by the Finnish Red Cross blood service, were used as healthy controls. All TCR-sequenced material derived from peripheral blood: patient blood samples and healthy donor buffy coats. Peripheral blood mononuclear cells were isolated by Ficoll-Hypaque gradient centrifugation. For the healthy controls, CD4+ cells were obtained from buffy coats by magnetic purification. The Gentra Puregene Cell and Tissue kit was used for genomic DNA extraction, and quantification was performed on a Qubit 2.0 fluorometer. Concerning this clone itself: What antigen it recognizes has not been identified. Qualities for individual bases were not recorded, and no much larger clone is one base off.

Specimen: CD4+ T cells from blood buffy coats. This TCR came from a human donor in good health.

CDR3 reads: CASSLVEGIEKLFF. In nucleotides, the sequence is TGTGCCAGCAGTTTAGTGGAGGGGATTGAAAAACTGTTTTTT. The chain links TRBV27 with TRBJ1-4; TRBD1 is a weak D gene call, 5 bases matching. The CDR3, cysteine through phenylalanine, is 14 amino acids long. The sequence is cut down to CDR3 DNA, 42 bases in frame from base 1. Per the germline V gene (reference sequence), MNHEY is the CDR1 and SMNVEV is the CDR2. Between the V and J ends, shortened by 2 bases and 7 bases respectively, the junction contains 11 bases.